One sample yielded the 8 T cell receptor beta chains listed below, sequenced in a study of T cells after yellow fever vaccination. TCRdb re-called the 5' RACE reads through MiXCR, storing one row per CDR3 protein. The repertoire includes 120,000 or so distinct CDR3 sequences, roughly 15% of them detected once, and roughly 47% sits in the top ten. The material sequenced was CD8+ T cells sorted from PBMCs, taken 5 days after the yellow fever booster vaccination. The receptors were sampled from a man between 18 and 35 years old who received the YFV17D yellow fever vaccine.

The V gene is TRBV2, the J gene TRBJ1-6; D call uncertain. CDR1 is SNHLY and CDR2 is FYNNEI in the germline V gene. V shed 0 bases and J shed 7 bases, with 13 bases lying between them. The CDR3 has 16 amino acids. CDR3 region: CASSEALRATNSPLHF. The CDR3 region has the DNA TGTGCCAGCAGTGAAGCGCTTAGGGCGACCAATTCACCCCTCCACTTT.

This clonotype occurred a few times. The CDR3 loop is CASRPFGYTEAFF. DNA of the CDR3: TGTGCCAGCAGGCCTTTCGGATACACTGAAGCTTTCTTT. The chain uses TRBV6-5 and TRBJ1-1; no clear D. There are 13 residues in the CDR3. Germline values: CDR1 MNHEY, CDR2 SVGAGI. Trimming left V 6 bases short and J 3 bases short, with 11 bases between.

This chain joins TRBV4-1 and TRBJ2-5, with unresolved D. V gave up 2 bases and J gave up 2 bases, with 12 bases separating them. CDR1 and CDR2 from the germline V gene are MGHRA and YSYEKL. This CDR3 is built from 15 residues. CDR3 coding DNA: TGCGCCAGCAGCCAAAGGCCGCGGTCTCAAGAGACCCAGTACTTC. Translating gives CASSQRPRSQETQYF.

In DNA form, the CDR3 reads TGCAGTGCTGGAACACCTATAAAAAACATTCAGTACTTC. Residues: CSAGTPIKNIQYF. This chain connects TRBV20-1 to TRBJ2-4; D unresolved. The V end lost 5 bases, the J end lost 4 bases, and 12 bases lay between the germline ends. Germline V lookup: CDR1 DFQATT, CDR2 SNEGSKA (reference sequence). The CDR3 extends over 13 amino acids.

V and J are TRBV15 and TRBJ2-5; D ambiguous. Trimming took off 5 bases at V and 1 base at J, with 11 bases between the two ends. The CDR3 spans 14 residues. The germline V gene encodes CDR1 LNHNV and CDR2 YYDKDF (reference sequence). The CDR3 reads CATSSDSPQETQYF. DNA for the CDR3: TGTGCCACCAGCTCTGACTCACCCCAAGAGACCCAGTACTTC.

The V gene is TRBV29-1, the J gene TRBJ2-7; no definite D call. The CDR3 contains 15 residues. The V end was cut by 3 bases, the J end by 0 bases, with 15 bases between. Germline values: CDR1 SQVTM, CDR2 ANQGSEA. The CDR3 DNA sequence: TGCAGCGTTGAGTTAATCGGTTCGGGCTCCTACGAGCAGTACTTC. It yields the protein CSVELIGSGSYEQYF.

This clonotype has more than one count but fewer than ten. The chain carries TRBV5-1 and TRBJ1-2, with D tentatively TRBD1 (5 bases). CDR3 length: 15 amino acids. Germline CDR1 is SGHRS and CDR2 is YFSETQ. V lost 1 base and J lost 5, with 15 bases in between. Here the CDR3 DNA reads TGCGCCAGCAGCTTGAGTATGGGGCTGGGTTATGGCTACACCTTC. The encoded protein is CASSLSMGLGYGYTF.

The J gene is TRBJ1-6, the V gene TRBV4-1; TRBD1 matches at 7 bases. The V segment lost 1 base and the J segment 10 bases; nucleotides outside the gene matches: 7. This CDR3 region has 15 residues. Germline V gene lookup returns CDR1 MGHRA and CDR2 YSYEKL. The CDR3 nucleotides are TGCGCCAGCAGCCAAGGAAGCAGGGGGTCATCACCCCTCCACTTT. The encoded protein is CASSQGSRGSSPLHF.